The rows below give T cell receptor beta chains drawn from one sample of a study of T-cell memory formation after mild COVID-19. TCRdb analysed the 5' RACE reads with MiXCR anew, one entry per CDR3 protein. The sample records around 180,000 distinct CDR3 sequences, under 20% being singletons. The source material was PBMCs or a T cell subset sorted from them (not recorded which). Source of these receptors: an adult woman who had mild COVID-19 (a few samples of this study predate the infection). Cell type and time point are not known. Each CDR3 is given with its conserved first and last residue. A D gene is named only where the DNA matches it firmly. A clone size is listed for some rows: how often the clone was seen (once, few, many), or a class if it is expanded.

TRBV5-1	TRBJ2-5	12	few	-	CASSLARETQYF	TGCGCCAGCAGCTTGGCGCGCGAGACCCAGTACTTC
TRBV20-1	TRBJ2-3	16	few	-	CSARLRPTSRADTQYF	TGCAGTGCTAGACTTCGGCCTACTAGCAGGGCAGATACGCAGTATTTT
TRBV7-3	TRBJ2-5	13	-	-	CASSLTPEETQYF	TGTGCCAGCAGCTTAACCCCTGAAGAGACCCAGTACTTC
TRBV5-1	TRBJ2-3	16	-	-	CASSSLSSSSTDTQYF	TGCGCCAGCAGCTCCCTGAGCAGTTCTAGCACAGATACGCAGTATTTT
TRBV25-1	TRBJ2-3	14	-	-	CASSEGRARDTQYF	TGTGCCAGCAGTGAAGGGCGGGCCAGAGATACGCAGTATTTT
TRBV5-1	TRBJ2-7	13	-	-	CASSLDPSYEQYF	TGCGCCAGCAGCCTAGATCCCTCCTACGAGCAGTACTTC
TRBV18	TRBJ2-7	11	few	TRBD2	CASSREGEQYF	TGTGCCAGCAGCAGGGAGGGCGAGCAGTACTTC
TRBV7-3	TRBJ2-2	16	few	-	CASSLETGSNTGELFF	TGTGCCAGCAGCTTAGAAACAGGGTCGAACACCGGGGAGCTGTTTTTT
TRBV12-3/TRBV12-4	TRBJ2-2	12	few	-	CATRMGVGELFF	TGTGCCACCCGTATGGGGGTCGGGGAGCTGTTTTTT
TRBV12-3/TRBV12-4	TRBJ2-1	15	-	-	CASSLSQVGGNEQFF	TGTGCCAGCAGTTTGTCACAGGTCGGGGGCAATGAGCAGTTCTTC
TRBV7-3	TRBJ2-1	15	-	TRBD2	CASSPGLAGLGEQFF	TGTGCCAGCAGCCCGGGACTAGCGGGGTTGGGGGAGCAGTTCTTC
TRBV7-9	TRBJ1-6	17	-	-	CASSLGWGSSYNSPLHF	TGTGCCAGCAGCTTAGGATGGGGGAGCTCCTATAATTCACCCCTCCACTTT
TRBV7-3	TRBJ2-3	14	few	-	CASSPEHGGDTQYF	TGTGCCAGCAGCCCAGAGCACGGAGGGGATACGCAGTATTTT
TRBV3-1	TRBJ2-7	14	-	TRBD2	CASSRTSGAYEQYF	TGTGCCAGCAGCAGGACTAGCGGTGCCTACGAGCAGTACTTC
TRBV5-1	TRBJ2-1	11	few	-	CASSLDGRQFF	TGCGCCAGCAGCTTGGACGGGAGACAGTTCTTC
TRBV12-3/TRBV12-4	TRBJ2-7	14	many	TRBD2	CASSPGGLLYEQYF	TGTGCCAGCAGTCCGGGGGGACTTCTATACGAGCAGTACTTC